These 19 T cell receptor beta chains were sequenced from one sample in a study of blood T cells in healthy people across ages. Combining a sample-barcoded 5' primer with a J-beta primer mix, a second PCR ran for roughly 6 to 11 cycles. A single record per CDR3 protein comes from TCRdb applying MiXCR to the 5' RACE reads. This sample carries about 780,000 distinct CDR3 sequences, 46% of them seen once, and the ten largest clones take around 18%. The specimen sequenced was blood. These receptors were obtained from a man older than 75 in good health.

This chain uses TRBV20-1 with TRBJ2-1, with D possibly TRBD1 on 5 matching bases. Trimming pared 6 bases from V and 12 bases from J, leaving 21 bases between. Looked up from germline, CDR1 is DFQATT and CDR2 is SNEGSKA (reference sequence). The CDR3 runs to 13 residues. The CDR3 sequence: CSAPGSAPQGQFF. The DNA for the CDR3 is TGCAGTGCCCCCGGTTCGGCGCCCCAGGGGCAGTTCTTC.

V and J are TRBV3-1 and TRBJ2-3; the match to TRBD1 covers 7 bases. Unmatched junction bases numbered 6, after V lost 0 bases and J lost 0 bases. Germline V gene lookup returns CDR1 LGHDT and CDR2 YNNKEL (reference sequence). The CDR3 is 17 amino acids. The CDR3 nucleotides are TGTGCCAGCAGCCAAGATGTTGGGACAGCTAGCACAGATACGCAGTATTTT. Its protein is CASSQDVGTASTDTQYF.

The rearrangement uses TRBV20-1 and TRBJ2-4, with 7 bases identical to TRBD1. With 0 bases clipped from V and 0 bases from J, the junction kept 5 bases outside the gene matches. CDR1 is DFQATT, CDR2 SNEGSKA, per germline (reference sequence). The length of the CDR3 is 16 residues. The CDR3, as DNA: TGCAGTGCTAGAGACCCCAGGACAGGAGCCAAAAACATTCAGTACTTC. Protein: CSARDPRTGAKNIQYF.

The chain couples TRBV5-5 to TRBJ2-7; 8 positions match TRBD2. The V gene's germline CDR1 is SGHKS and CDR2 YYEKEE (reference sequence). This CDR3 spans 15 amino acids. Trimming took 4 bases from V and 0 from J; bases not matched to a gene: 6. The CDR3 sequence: CASSGSGSISYEQYF. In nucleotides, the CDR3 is TGTGCCAGCAGCGGAAGCGGGAGTATCTCCTACGAGCAGTACTTC.

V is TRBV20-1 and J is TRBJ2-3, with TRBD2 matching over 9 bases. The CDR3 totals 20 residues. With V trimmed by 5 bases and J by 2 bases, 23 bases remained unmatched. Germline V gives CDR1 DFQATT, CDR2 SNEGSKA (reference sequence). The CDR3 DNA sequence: TGCAGTGCTCCCTCAAGGATAGCGGGAGCCCCAACGGGGTACACAGATACGCAGTATTTT. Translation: CSAPSRIAGAPTGYTDTQYF.

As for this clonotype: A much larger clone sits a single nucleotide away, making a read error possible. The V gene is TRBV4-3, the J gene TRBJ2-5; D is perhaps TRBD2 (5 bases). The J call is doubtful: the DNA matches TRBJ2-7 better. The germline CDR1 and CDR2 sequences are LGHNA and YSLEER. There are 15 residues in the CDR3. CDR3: CASNQELLGVAEQYF. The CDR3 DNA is TGCGCCAGCAACCAAGAATTGTTGGGAGTGGCCGAGCAGTACTTC.

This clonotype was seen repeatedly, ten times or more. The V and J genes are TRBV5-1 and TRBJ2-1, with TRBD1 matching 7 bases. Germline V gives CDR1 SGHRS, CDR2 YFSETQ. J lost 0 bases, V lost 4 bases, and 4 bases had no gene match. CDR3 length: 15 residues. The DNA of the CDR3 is TGCGCCAGCAGCACAGGGGTAAGCTCCTACAATGAGCAGTTCTTC. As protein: CASSTGVSSYNEQFF.

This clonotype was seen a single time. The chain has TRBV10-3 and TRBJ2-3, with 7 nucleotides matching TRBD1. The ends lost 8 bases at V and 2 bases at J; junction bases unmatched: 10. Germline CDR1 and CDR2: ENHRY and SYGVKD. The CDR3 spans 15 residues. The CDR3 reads CAIGRQGAPTDTQYF. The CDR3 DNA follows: TGTGCCATCGGGAGACAGGGCGCCCCCACAGATACGCAGTATTTT.

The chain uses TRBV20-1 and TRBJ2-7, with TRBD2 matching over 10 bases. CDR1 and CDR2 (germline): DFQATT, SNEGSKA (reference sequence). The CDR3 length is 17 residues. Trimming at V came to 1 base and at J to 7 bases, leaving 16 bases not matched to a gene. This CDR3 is CSARGTSGRASYNEQYF. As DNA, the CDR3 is TGCAGTGCTAGAGGGACCAGCGGGAGGGCATCGTACAATGAGCAGTACTTC.

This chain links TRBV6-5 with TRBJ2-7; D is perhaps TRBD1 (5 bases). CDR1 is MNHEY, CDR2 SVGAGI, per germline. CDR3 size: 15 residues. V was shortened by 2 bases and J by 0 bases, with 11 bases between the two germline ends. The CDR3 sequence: CASSYLVQASYEQYF. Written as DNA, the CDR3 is TGTGCCAGCAGTTACCTGGTACAGGCCTCCTACGAGCAGTACTTC.

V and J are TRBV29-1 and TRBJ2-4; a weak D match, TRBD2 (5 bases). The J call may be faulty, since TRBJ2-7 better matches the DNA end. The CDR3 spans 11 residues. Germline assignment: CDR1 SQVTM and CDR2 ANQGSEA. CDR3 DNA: TGCAGCGCCGCGGACGAGGGCGAGCAGTACTTC. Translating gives CSAADEGEQYF.

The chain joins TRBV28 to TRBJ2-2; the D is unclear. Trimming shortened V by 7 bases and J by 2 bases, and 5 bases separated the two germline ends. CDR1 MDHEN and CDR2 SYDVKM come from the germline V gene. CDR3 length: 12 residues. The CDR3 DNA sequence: TGTGCCAGCATCGGCAACACCGGGGAGCTGTTTTTT. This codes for CASIGNTGELFF.

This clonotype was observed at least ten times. This CDR3 reads CSARDVNEQFF. CDR3 DNA: TGCAGTGCTAGAGATGTCAATGAGCAGTTCTTC. The chain carries TRBV20-1 and TRBJ2-1; D remains ambiguous. The germline gives CDR1 DFQATT, CDR2 SNEGSKA (reference sequence). Trimming pared 0 bases from V and 6 bases from J, leaving 3 bases between. The CDR3 spans 11 residues.

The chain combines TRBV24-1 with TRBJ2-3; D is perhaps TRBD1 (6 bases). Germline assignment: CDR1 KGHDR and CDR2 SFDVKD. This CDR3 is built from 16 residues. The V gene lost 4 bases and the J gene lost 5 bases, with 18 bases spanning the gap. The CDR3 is CATSDHEPGTLDTQYF. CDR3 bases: TGTGCCACCAGTGACCACGAACCCGGGACATTAGATACGCAGTATTTT.

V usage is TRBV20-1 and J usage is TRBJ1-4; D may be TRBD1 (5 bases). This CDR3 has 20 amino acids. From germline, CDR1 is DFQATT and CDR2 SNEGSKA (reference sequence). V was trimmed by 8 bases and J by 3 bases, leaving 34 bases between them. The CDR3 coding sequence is TGCAGTACTCATCAGTGGATCGGTCCGCTCGGGGCCCTGTCTAATGAAAAACTGTTTTTT. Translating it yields CSTHQWIGPLGALSNEKLFF.

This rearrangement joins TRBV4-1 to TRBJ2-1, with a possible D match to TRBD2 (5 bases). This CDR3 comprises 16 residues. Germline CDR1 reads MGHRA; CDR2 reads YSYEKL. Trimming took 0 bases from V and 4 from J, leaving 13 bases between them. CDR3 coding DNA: TGCGCCAGCAGCCAAGATCAGCGGAACCGGTACAATGAGCAGTTCTTC. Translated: CASSQDQRNRYNEQFF.

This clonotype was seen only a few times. The DNA for the CDR3 is TGCAGTGCTAGAGTTCGGGGGGCTGACGAGCAGTACTTC. Protein sequence: CSARVRGADEQYF. The chain combines TRBV20-1 with TRBJ2-7, with a tentative D call TRBD2 (7 bases). Trimming stripped 1 base from V and 5 bases from J, with 12 bases between. This CDR3 has 13 amino acids. CDR1 and CDR2 (germline): DFQATT, SNEGSKA (reference sequence).

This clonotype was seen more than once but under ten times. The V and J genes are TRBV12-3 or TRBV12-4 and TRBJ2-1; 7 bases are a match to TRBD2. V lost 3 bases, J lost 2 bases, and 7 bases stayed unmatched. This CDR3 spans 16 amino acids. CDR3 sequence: CASSFFAGVTYNEQFF. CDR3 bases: TGTGCCAGCAGTTTTTTCGCGGGAGTAACCTACAATGAGCAGTTCTTC.

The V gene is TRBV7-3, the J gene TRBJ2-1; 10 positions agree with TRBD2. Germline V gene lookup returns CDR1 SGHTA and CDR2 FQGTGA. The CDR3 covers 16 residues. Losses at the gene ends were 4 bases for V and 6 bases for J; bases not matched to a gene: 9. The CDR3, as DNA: TGTGCCAGCAGCTGGTCCGGAGCGGGAGGGTCCAATGAGCAGTTCTTC. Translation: CASSWSGAGGSNEQFF.